This passage covers 30 T cell receptor beta chains from one sample sequenced in a study of CD8 T cells in Susac syndrome. An amount of RNA that ranged from roughly 0.5 to 1 ug was reverse transcribed with random hexamers. TCRdb re-called the immunoSEQ multiplex PCR reads with MiXCR, one entry per CDR3 protein. This table has about 120,000 distinct CDR3 sequences, over 90% appearing once. Sequencing input: CD4+ T cells from PBMCs. These receptor sequences come from a human donor in good health.

J is TRBJ1-1 and V is TRBV7-9; D gene unclear. The V and J ends lost 1 base and 0 bases respectively, with 12 bases between them. This CDR3 has 16 amino acids. Per germline, CDR1 SEHNR and CDR2 FQNEAQ (reference sequence). CDR3 protein: CASSLGPGGMNTEAFF. The CDR3 bases are TGTGCCAGCAGCTTAGGCCCCGGAGGGATGAACACTGAAGCTTTCTTT.

CDR3 sequence: CASTSGTGSYNEQFF. Here the CDR3 DNA reads TGTGCCAGCACCTCCGGGACAGGCTCCTACAATGAGCAGTTCTTC. The rearrangement uses TRBV27 and TRBJ2-1; 8 bases are shared with TRBD1. The germline gives CDR1 MNHEY, CDR2 SMNVEV (reference sequence). This CDR3 has 15 amino acids. V trimming: 7 bases; J trimming: 0 bases; junction bases outside the gene matches: 5.

The DNA of the CDR3 is TGCGCCAGCAGCTTGGATCTCGGAAACACTGAAGCTTTCTTT. It translates to CASSLDLGNTEAFF. The V gene is TRBV5-1, the J gene TRBJ1-1; D uncertain. CDR1 and CDR2 (germline): SGHRS, YFSETQ. This CDR3 is built from 14 residues. V lost 0 bases to trimming and J lost 2 bases, with 8 bases between them.

The chain joins TRBV15 to TRBJ2-1; 9 nucleotides align to TRBD1. Germline-derived CDR1 and CDR2 are LNHNV and YYDKDF (reference sequence). The CDR3 contains 16 residues. V lost 0 bases and J lost 8; bases outside the gene matches: 8. The CDR3 loop reads CATSREQGALFDEQFF. Written as DNA, the CDR3 is TGTGCCACCAGCAGAGAACAGGGGGCGTTATTTGATGAGCAGTTCTTC.

The V and J genes are TRBV7-9 and TRBJ2-7; no reliable D call. From germline, CDR1 is SEHNR and CDR2 FQNEAQ (reference sequence). The CDR3 has 12 amino acids. V was clipped by 4 bases and J by 1 base, with 5 bases between them. The CDR3 region has the DNA TGTGCCAGCAGCTATCGATCCTACGAGCAGTACTTC. Protein product: CASSYRSYEQYF.

The chain links TRBV12-5 to TRBJ1-1; TRBD1 might be the D (5 bases). This CDR3 is built from 12 residues. Trimming took 6 bases from V and 1 from J, leaving 6 bases between them. Germline loops: CDR1 LGHNT, CDR2 FRNRAP. CDR3: CASGGGNTEAFF. As DNA, the CDR3 is TGTGCTAGTGGCGGGGGGAACACTGAAGCTTTCTTT. Complete variable domain (other parts from reference TRBV12-5 and TRBJ1-1): DARVTQTPRHKVTEMGQEVTMRCQPILGHNTVFWYRQTMMQGLELLAYFRNRAPLDDSGMPKDRFSAEMPDATLATLKIQPSEPRDSAVYFCASGGGNTEAFFGQGTRLTVV.

In this sample, this clonotype turned up a few times. V gene TRBV6-5 combines with J gene TRBJ2-4; possible D gene TRBD1, 6 bases. Looked up from germline, CDR1 is MNHEY and CDR2 is SVGAGI. CDR3 length: 14 residues. The ends were cut back, 2 bases at V and 7 bases at J, with 12 bases in the middle. In DNA, the CDR3 is TGTGCCAGCAGTTACCCAGGGGATAAGAACATTCAGTACTTC. This translates into CASSYPGDKNIQYF.

The V gene is TRBV4-3, the J gene TRBJ1-1, with D possibly TRBD1 on 5 matching bases. Trimming cost V 0 bases and J 7 bases, with 9 bases left between them. Germline V gene data show CDR1 as LGHNA and CDR2 as YSLEER. The CDR3 covers 13 residues. The DNA for the CDR3 is TGCGCCAGCAGCCAAGATGAGACAGTTGAAGCTTTCTTT. Amino acids: CASSQDETVEAFF.

The gene calls are TRBV7-8 and TRBJ2-7; D is uncertain. Germline assignment: CDR1 SGHVS and CDR2 FQNEAQ. The V end lost 5 bases, the J end lost 4 bases, and 12 bases lay between the germline ends. The CDR3 sequence is 13 residues long. The CDR3 DNA reads TGTGCCAGCAGCGCCCGATTCATATACGAGCAGTACTTC. This gives the protein CASSARFIYEQYF.

CDR3 sequence reads: CASSSPTGTSGTNEQFF. CDR3 in DNA: TGTGCCAGCAGTTCGCCTACCGGGACTAGCGGGACCAATGAGCAGTTCTTC. This chain connects TRBV28 to TRBJ2-1; TRBD2 aligns across 13 bases. CDR3 length equals 17 residues. Looked up from germline, CDR1 is MDHEN and CDR2 is SYDVKM. J gave up 6 bases and V 4 bases, and 9 bases lay outside the gene matches.

The V gene is TRBV12-3 or TRBV12-4, the J gene TRBJ2-1; D is unclear. The CDR3 consists of 15 residues. Trimming removed 5 bases at V and 0 bases at J, with 11 bases between. The CDR3 sequence is CASSPLQSSYNEQFF. CDR3 DNA sequence: TGTGCCAGCAGTCCACTCCAGAGCTCCTACAATGAGCAGTTCTTC.

This clonotype was detected a few times. V usage is TRBV7-6 and J usage is TRBJ2-3; possible D gene TRBD1, 5 bases. The ends were cut back, 3 bases at V and 5 bases at J, with 15 bases in the middle. Germline-derived CDR1 and CDR2 are SGHVS and FNYEAQ. The CDR3 contains 15 residues. The CDR3 nucleotides are TGTGCCAGCAGCTTTGGTCCTAGGGGCGGAGATACGCAGTATTTT. This gives the protein CASSFGPRGGDTQYF.

The rearrangement links TRBV5-1 to TRBJ2-5; D unclear. The germline V and J ends were trimmed by 0 bases and 1 base, with 7 bases remaining between them. CDR3 size: 14 residues. Per germline, CDR1 SGHRS and CDR2 YFSETQ. The CDR3 nucleotides read TGCGCCAGCAGCTTGGTCAGCTTCCAAGAGACCCAGTACTTC. Residues: CASSLVSFQETQYF.

This chain connects TRBV7-2 to TRBJ2-7; D is unclear. Trimming removed 5 bases from V and 6 bases from J, with 11 bases in between. Per germline, CDR1 SGHTA and CDR2 FQGNSA. The CDR3 loop spans 12 amino acids. The CDR3, as DNA: TGTGCCAGCAGCATATTATCCGGCGAGCAGTACTTC. It translates to CASSILSGEQYF.

J is TRBJ2-3 and V is TRBV19; TRBD2 matches at 11 bases. The CDR3 is 16 amino acids. The germline gives CDR1 LNHDA, CDR2 SQIVND (reference sequence). V lost 5 bases to trimming and J lost 3 bases; unmatched junction nucleotides: 7. The CDR3 DNA sequence: TGTGCCAGTAGTCCCACTAGCGGGAGAGGTACAGATACGCAGTATTTT. Translated: CASSPTSGRGTDTQYF.

The chain couples TRBV29-1 to TRBJ2-1; possibly TRBD1 for D (5 bases). Germline CDR1 SQVTM, CDR2 ANQGSEA. This CDR3 has 13 residues. Trimming stripped 2 bases from V and 5 bases from J, with 10 bases between. CDR3 nucleotides: TGCAGCGTTGAACAGGGATGGGACAATGAGCAGTTCTTC. Amino acid sequence: CSVEQGWDNEQFF.

The V call is TRBV28, the J call TRBJ1-2; 9 nucleotides align to TRBD1. V gave up 4 bases and J gave up 0 bases; unmatched junction bases: 12. The germline gives CDR1 MDHEN, CDR2 SYDVKM. The CDR3 runs 18 residues. CDR3 in amino acids: CASSSVAGTGFTNYGYTF. Here the CDR3 DNA reads TGTGCCAGCAGTTCCGTCGCCGGGACAGGGTTTACTAACTATGGCTACACCTTC.

The chain uses TRBV7-9 and TRBJ1-4; D perhaps matches TRBD1 (5 bases). Germline CDR1 and CDR2: SEHNR and FQNEAQ (reference sequence). There are 16 residues in the CDR3. V lost 5 bases and J 7 bases, leaving 20 bases between the germline ends. Written as DNA, the CDR3 is TGTGCCAGCAGCCCGAGAGCCGGGACTTGGGGTGAAAAACTGTTTTTT. Translated, it gives CASSPRAGTWGEKLFF.

V gene TRBV7-2 combines with J gene TRBJ2-7; D may correspond to TRBD1 or TRBD2 (5 bases each). Germline assignment: CDR1 SGHTA and CDR2 FQGNSA. The CDR3 consists of 12 residues. V was clipped by 8 bases and J by 4 bases, with 12 bases between them. In DNA form, the CDR3 reads TGTGCCAGCGGGGGAACGACTTACGAGCAGTACTTC. Translated: CASGGTTYEQYF.

This clonotype was observed a few times. This rearrangement joins TRBV4-3 to TRBJ1-5, with D unclear. V lost 0 bases, J lost 1 base, and 7 bases lay in between. CDR1 is LGHNA, CDR2 YSLEER, per germline. The CDR3 runs to 15 residues. In nucleotides, the CDR3 is TGCGCCAGCAGCCAAGATTTAACCAGCAATCAGCCCCAGCATTTT. Its protein is CASSQDLTSNQPQHF.

The genes are TRBV7-9 and TRBJ1-1; no definite D call. Germline V gene lookup returns CDR1 SEHNR and CDR2 FQNEAQ (reference sequence). V lost 2 bases and J 4 bases, leaving 11 bases between the germline ends. CDR3 length: 14 amino acids. DNA of the CDR3: TGTGCCAGCAGCTTATGGGAGGCCAGCACTGAAGCTTTCTTT. Its protein is CASSLWEASTEAFF.

This clonotype came up once. This chain links TRBV24-1 with TRBJ2-3, with D possibly called TRBD1 or TRBD2 (6 bases each). This CDR3 is 13 amino acids long. Germline assignment: CDR1 KGHDR and CDR2 SFDVKD. Trimming left V 9 bases short and J 5 bases short, with 14 bases between. The CDR3 DNA follows: TGTGCCACCTCATCGGGGGCTCGAGATACGCAGTATTTT. It codes for CATSSGARDTQYF.

The V and J genes are TRBV29-1 and TRBJ2-1, with TRBD2 matching 13 bases. The CDR3 consists of 15 residues. Germline loops: CDR1 SQVTM, CDR2 ANQGSEA. V was clipped by 3 bases and J by 6 bases; unmatched bases: 5. CDR3 loop: CSVEPTSGGANEQFF. In DNA, the CDR3 is TGCAGCGTTGAGCCCACTAGCGGGGGGGCCAATGAGCAGTTCTTC.

The J gene is TRBJ2-1, the V gene TRBV5-1; 9 bases match TRBD1. This CDR3 has 14 residues. J gave up 9 bases and V 7 bases, and 11 bases lay outside the gene matches. Looked up from germline, CDR1 is SGHRS and CDR2 is YFSETQ. CDR3 nucleotide sequence: TGCGCCAGCGCCCGGGACAGGGAATCTGGTGAGCAGTTCTTC. Translated, it gives CASARDRESGEQFF.

This rearrangement joins TRBV18 to TRBJ2-5; maybe TRBD2 (6 bases). Looked up from germline, CDR1 is KGHSH and CDR2 is LQKENI. This CDR3 has 13 residues. The V and J ends lost 6 bases and 4 bases respectively, with 12 bases between them. The CDR3 region has the DNA TGTGCCAGCTCCCGCGGGGTTCGAGAGACCCAGTACTTC. Protein sequence: CASSRGVRETQYF.

The V and J genes are TRBV4-3 and TRBJ2-5; TRBD2 is a possible D gene (6 bases). CDR1 LGHNA and CDR2 YSLEER come from the germline V gene. The V end lost 4 bases, the J end lost 5 bases, and 14 bases lay between the germline ends. The CDR3 length is 14 residues. CDR3 sequence reads: CASSLGGGAETQYF. As DNA, the CDR3 is TGCGCCAGCAGCCTAGGAGGAGGGGCGGAGACCCAGTACTTC.

J is TRBJ1-2 and V is TRBV9, with D possibly being TRBD1 (6 bases). The V end lost 4 bases, the J end lost 5 bases, and 18 bases lay between the germline ends. Germline lookup yields CDR1 SGDLS and CDR2 YYNGEE. This CDR3 has 15 residues. As DNA, the CDR3 is TGTGCCAGCAGCCCATGGGACAAGGAACCATATGGCTACACCTTC. This codes for CASSPWDKEPYGYTF.

V and J are TRBV7-8 and TRBJ1-1; D ambiguous. Germline assignment: CDR1 SGHVS and CDR2 FQNEAQ. This CDR3 is 15 amino acids long. V shed 1 base and J shed 1 base, with 10 bases lying between them. The CDR3 DNA is TGTGCCAGCAGCTTAGGAGTTATGCCGAACACTGAAGCTTTCTTT. Its translation: CASSLGVMPNTEAFF.

The chain couples TRBV5-1 to TRBJ2-5, with a possible D match to TRBD2 (5 bases). In germline, CDR1 is SGHRS, CDR2 YFSETQ. V lost 2 bases and J 1 base, leaving 12 bases between the germline ends. This CDR3 is 15 amino acids long. The CDR3 nucleotides are TGCGCCAGCAGCTTAACGAGCGGACCCCAAGAGACCCAGTACTTC. It translates to CASSLTSGPQETQYF.

The chain employs TRBV11-2 and TRBJ1-1; TRBD1 matches at 9 bases. V trimming: 1 base; J trimming: 4 bases; junction bases outside the gene matches: 10. The germline V gene has CDR1 SGHAT and CDR2 FQNNGV. This CDR3 comprises 17 residues. CDR3 in amino acids: CASSLVAGQGGVTEAFF. CDR3 bases: TGTGCCAGCAGCTTAGTCGCGGGACAGGGAGGTGTCACTGAAGCTTTCTTT.